This entry concerns a single TCR beta chain. The sample comes from a study of T cell changes during pregnancy in multiple sclerosis. V was shortened by 0 bases and J by 6 bases, with 17 bases between the two germline ends. CDR3 length equals 16 residues. CDR1 is SGHDN, CDR2 FVKESK, per germline. TCRdb's table, derived via immunoSEQ multiplex PCR, lists solely in-frame clones and lacks some. The data hold around 60,000 clones, with approximately 86% observed a single time. The rearrangement links TRBV14 to TRBJ1-1; D is unclear. The TCR comes from a female donor with multiple sclerosis, enrolled in a pregnancy study. The sequenced sample was peripheral blood, obtained in the first trimester of pregnancy. The CDR3 reads CASSQDLVRNGAEAFF. In nucleotides, the CDR3 is TGTGCCAGCAGCCAAGATCTAGTTAGGAATGGCGCTGAAGCTTTCTTT.